This TCR beta chain was recovered during a study of CD8+CD57+ T cells in acquired aplastic anemia. At the level of the study: The sorted CD4+ and CD8+ cells yielded an average roughly 3 ug of DNA. General study points: Patients were compared with controls for CD8+ Simpson's diversity, and no significant difference emerged.

The germline CDR1 and CDR2 sequences are SGDLS and YYNGEE. This CDR3 is 15 amino acids long. Details on this clonotype: Its specificity is unknown. Compared with germline, one end of the junction differs, possibly owing to a read error.

Genomic DNA provided the template from which TCR beta VDJ and CDR3 profiles were obtained. One entry per CDR3 protein results from TCRdb running MiXCR on the reads. The sample contains about 120,000 distinct CDR3 sequences, almost 40% of which appear only once. Sequenced patients had shown CD8+CD57+ cell expansion by flow cytometry. This TCR was sampled from a human donor with aplastic anemia. The chain employs TRBV9 and TRBJ2-3; 8 bases line up with TRBD1. Material: sorted CD4+, CD8+, or CD8+CD57+ T cells (not recorded which) from PBMCs. CDR3 in amino acids: CASSVTGTGTDTQYF. As DNA, the CDR3 is TGTGCCAGCAGCGTAACCGGGACAGGCACAGATACGCAGTACTTT.